This TCR beta chain was identified during a study of control samples from healthy donors and cancer patients. Measured with immunoSEQ multiplex PCR; TCRdb has only the in-frame clones, and not every one. In the table there are 50,000 to 75,000 clones, 70% to 90% of which are singletons. The CDR3 contains 17 residues. The J segment lost 1 base and the V segment lost 1 base, leaving 6 bases of the junction unmatched. The germline V gene encodes CDR1 SEHNR and CDR2 FQNEAQ (reference sequence). The gene calls are TRBV7-9 and TRBJ1-1; TRBD1 aligns across 10 bases. The sequence was obtained from a man aged 35 to 55 in good health. The sequenced material came from blood. CDR3: CASSLGGGTGANTEAFF. DNA of the CDR3: TGTGCCAGCAGCTTAGGTGGGGGGACAGGGGCGAACACTGAAGCTTTCTTT.